Listed here are 27 T cell receptor beta chains from one sample, sequenced in a study of blood T cell repertoires in COVID-19. Profiled with immunoSEQ multiplex PCR; TCRdb holds only in-frame clones, not every one. The sample contains a few hundred thousand clones, around 90% of which appear only once. Material for sequencing was PBMCs or T cells enriched from blood (not recorded which). All receptors come from a man aged 25-45 years in a cohort exposed to, infected with or recovered from COVID-19 (not recorded which).

In its sample, this clone was seen once. The chain couples TRBV7-9 to TRBJ2-2; TRBD2 aligns across 9 bases. Germline lookup yields CDR1 SEHNR and CDR2 FQNEAQ (reference sequence). The CDR3 consists of 16 residues. With V trimmed by 4 bases and J by 1 base, 4 bases remained unmatched. The CDR3 protein is CASSSRLAENTGELFF. CDR3 sequence (DNA): TGTGCCAGCAGCTCCAGACTAGCGGAGAACACCGGGGAGCTGTTTTTT. Combining the CDR3 with reference TRBV7-9 and TRBJ2-2 gives the whole variable domain DTGVSQNPRHKITKRGQNVTFRCDPISEHNRLYWYRQTLGQGPEFLTYFQNEAQLEKSRLLSDRFSAERPKGSFSTLEIQRTEQGDSAMYLCASSSRLAENTGELFFGEGSRLTVL.

V gene TRBV15 combines with J gene TRBJ2-3, with TRBD2 identical over 10 bases. Germline V gene sequence: CDR1 LNHNV, CDR2 YYDKDF (reference sequence). There are 14 residues in the CDR3. V was pared by 9 bases and J by 7 bases, with 10 bases of the junction left unmatched. Written as DNA, the CDR3 is TGTGCCACACGAAGTAGCGGGAGGACGAATACGCAGTATTTT. It encodes CATRSSGRTNTQYF. The full variable domain, with the rest looked up from reference TRBV15 and TRBJ2-3, is DAMVIQNPRYQVTQFGKPVTLSCSQTLNHNVMYWYQQKSSQAPKLLFHYYDKDFNNEADTPDNFQSRRPNTSFCFLDIRSPGLGDTAMYLCATRSSGRTNTQYFGPGTRLTVL.

This clone was seen only once. This sequence joins TRBV6-6 and TRBJ1-3; weak D call: TRBD1 (6 bases). The CDR3 spans 16 residues. Germline CDR1 MNHNY, CDR2 SVGAGI (reference sequence). V dropped 0 bases and J dropped 0 bases, with 9 bases sitting between them. For the CDR3, the DNA is TGTGCCAGCAGTTACTCGGACAGAAGCTCTGGAAACACCATATATTTT. This gives the protein CASSYSDRSSGNTIYF.

The rearrangement uses TRBV24-1 and TRBJ1-1; D remains ambiguous. The CDR3 is 15 amino acids. CDR1 and CDR2 (germline): KGHDR, SFDVKD. Trimming shortened V by 0 bases and J by 0 bases, and 7 bases separated the two germline ends. In nucleotides, the CDR3 is TGTGCCACCAGTGATTTGAGAGAGTTGAACACTGAAGCTTTCTTT. This sequence encodes CATSDLRELNTEAFF.

The rearrangement joins TRBV7-9 to TRBJ2-5; possibly TRBD2 for D (5 bases). CDR1 SEHNR and CDR2 FQNEAQ come from the germline V gene (reference sequence). This CDR3 is 15 amino acids long. Trimming left V 1 base short and J 2 bases short, with 11 bases between. CDR3 nucleotide sequence: TGTGCCAGCAGCTTAGGGGTCGGGGAACAAGAGACCCAGTACTTC. This translates into CASSLGVGEQETQYF.

The chain combines TRBV7-9 with TRBJ1-6; D is unresolved. CDR1 is SEHNR, CDR2 FQNEAQ, per germline (reference sequence). The CDR3 covers 12 residues. V gave up 2 bases and J gave up 8 bases, with 4 bases separating them. The chain's CDR3 is CASSLSDSPLHF. Written as DNA, the CDR3 is TGTGCCAGCAGCTTAAGCGATTCACCCCTCCACTTT.

This rearrangement joins TRBV28 to TRBJ2-7, with TRBD1 as a possible D gene (6 bases). The CDR3 is made up of 14 amino acids. From germline, CDR1 is MDHEN and CDR2 SYDVKM. The V and J ends lost 4 bases and 5 bases respectively, with 15 bases between them. In DNA form, the CDR3 reads TGTGCCAGCAGTTCTGGGGCAGGGGCGGACGAGCAGTACTTC. Translating gives CASSSGAGADEQYF.

This clone was detected only once. J is TRBJ1-2 and V is TRBV7-9, with 10 bases lining up with TRBD1. Germline trimming cut 5 bases from V and 1 base from J; bases unmatched to any gene: 13. This CDR3 has 18 amino acids. Germline V CDR1 and CDR2: SEHNR, FQNEAQ (reference sequence). CDR3 bases: TGTGCCAGCAGCCCAAGACAGGGGGCTCCTTACCTTAACTATGGCTACACCTTC. Its protein is CASSPRQGAPYLNYGYTF.

This CDR3 reads CASSYWTGGDGYTF. For the CDR3, the DNA is TGCGCCAGCAGCTACTGGACAGGCGGAGATGGCTACACCTTC. The chain is built from TRBV5-1 and TRBJ1-2, with 7 bases identical to TRBD1. The junction had 8 bases not matched to a gene; V was cut back by 3 bases and J by 6 bases. The CDR3 runs 14 residues. Germline CDR1 reads SGHRS; CDR2 reads YFSETQ.

V gene TRBV6-6 combines with J gene TRBJ2-2; a weak D match, TRBD2 (5 bases). V lost 6 bases, J lost 7 bases, and 9 bases lay in between. The CDR3 has 12 amino acids. CDR1 and CDR2 (germline): MNHNY, SVGAGI (reference sequence). CDR3 nucleotides: TGTGCCAGCAGCCCCGGGGTCGGGGAGCTGTTTTTT. It yields the protein CASSPGVGELFF.

V and J are TRBV13 and TRBJ2-5, with a possible D match to TRBD1 (5 bases). Germline CDR1 is PRHDT and CDR2 is FYEKMQ (reference sequence). There are 14 residues in the CDR3. V dropped 4 bases and J dropped 1 base, with 10 bases sitting between them. Here the CDR3 DNA reads TGTGCCAGCAGCTCCCCAGGGTTCCAAGAGACCCAGTACTTC. This codes for CASSSPGFQETQYF.

The chain combines TRBV13 with TRBJ2-3; the D gene is possibly TRBD2 (6 bases). V lost 4 bases, J lost 4 bases, and 21 bases lay in between. The CDR3 length is 17 residues. Germline V gene data show CDR1 as PRHDT and CDR2 as FYEKMQ (reference sequence). The CDR3 sequence is CASSYNLASWGADTQYF. DNA of the CDR3: TGTGCCAGCAGCTACAATCTAGCGTCTTGGGGCGCAGATACGCAGTATTTT. The whole variable domain, remainder taken from reference TRBV13 and TRBJ2-3, is AAGVIQSPRHLIKEKRETATLKCYPIPRHDTVYWYQQGPGQDPQFLISFYEKMQSDKGSIPDRFSAQQFSDYHSELNMSSLELGDSALYFCASSYNLASWGADTQYFGPGTRLTVL.

The chain recombines TRBV6-2 or TRBV6-3 with TRBJ2-7; 12 nucleotides match TRBD2. Trimming removed 4 bases from V and 0 bases from J; junction bases left unmatched: 10. The CDR3 spans 18 residues. Germline CDR1 and CDR2: MNHEY and SVGEGT. The CDR3 protein is CASSWMPRTSGISYEQYF. In DNA, the CDR3 is TGTGCCAGCAGTTGGATGCCTCGGACTAGCGGGATCTCCTACGAGCAGTACTTC.

V usage is TRBV11-2 and J usage is TRBJ2-3, with 11 bases that match TRBD2. V lost 5 bases and J lost 6; bases outside the gene matches: 13. The CDR3 sequence is 17 residues long. Per the germline V gene, CDR1 is SGHAT and CDR2 is FQNNGV. This chain's CDR3 is CASSPGTSGLPLDTQYF. CDR3 sequence (DNA): TGTGCCAGCAGCCCCGGGACTAGCGGCCTCCCATTGGATACGCAGTATTTT.

The chain couples TRBV12-3 or TRBV12-4 to TRBJ2-1; D gene uncertain. Trimming removed 11 bases at V and 8 bases at J, with 10 bases between. The CDR3 is 10 residues long. CDR3 nucleotides: TGTGCCCTAAGTGAGTATGAGCAGTTCTTC. Its protein product is CALSEYEQFF.

In DNA, the CDR3 is TGTGCCACCAGCAGAGATAGCGTGCTAGCGGGAACCGGGGAGCTGTTTTTT. It translates to CATSRDSVLAGTGELFF. This chain uses TRBV15 with TRBJ2-2, with 9 bases identical to TRBD2. Losses at the gene ends were 0 bases for V and 5 bases for J; bases not matched to a gene: 7. CDR3 length equals 17 residues. The germline V gene has CDR1 LNHNV and CDR2 YYDKDF (reference sequence).

The V call is TRBV10-2, the J call TRBJ1-1, with D possibly TRBD1 on 6 matching bases. This CDR3 is 14 amino acids long. Between the trimmed V and J ends, which lost 2 bases and 4 bases, there was a span of 11 bases. Germline V gene lookup returns CDR1 WSHSY and CDR2 SAAADI. CDR3 amino acids: CASSENRASTEAFF. CDR3 DNA sequence: TGCGCCAGCAGTGAGAACAGGGCGTCCACTGAAGCTTTCTTT.

CDR3 bases: TGTGCCAGCAGTCTAGGGGTCAATCAGCCCCAGCATTTT. It is translated as CASSLGVNQPQHF. The rearrangement uses TRBV27 and TRBJ1-5; D might be TRBD1 (5 bases). V was trimmed by 5 bases and J by 3 bases, leaving 8 bases between them. This CDR3 spans 13 amino acids. Germline V lookup: CDR1 MNHEY, CDR2 SMNVEV (reference sequence).

The J gene is TRBJ1-2, the V gene TRBV28, with 8 bases identical to TRBD1. The CDR3 runs to 14 residues. Germline V gene lookup returns CDR1 MDHEN and CDR2 SYDVKM. J lost 5 bases, V lost 3 bases, and 5 bases had no gene match. The CDR3 DNA reads as TGTGCCAGCAGTTTTCAGGGGGCGAGGTATGGCTACACCTTC. This encodes CASSFQGARYGYTF.

The chain has TRBV15 and TRBJ2-7; 9 nucleotides match TRBD1. Germline CDR1 and CDR2: LNHNV and YYDKDF (reference sequence). The J segment lost 3 bases and the V segment lost 5 bases, leaving 11 bases of the junction unmatched. This CDR3 contains 16 residues. The CDR3 DNA is TGTGCCACCAGCTCGGGACCGGGACAGGGTGTCTACGAGCAGTACTTC. It yields the protein CATSSGPGQGVYEQYF.

This chain connects TRBV28 to TRBJ1-1; D uncertain. V was shortened by 2 bases and J by 2 bases, with 6 bases between the two germline ends. CDR3 length: 13 residues. CDR1 MDHEN and CDR2 SYDVKM come from the germline V gene. CDR3 sequence reads: CASSLVINTEAFF. DNA of the CDR3: TGTGCCAGCAGTTTAGTTATAAACACTGAAGCTTTCTTT.

V and J are TRBV25-1 and TRBJ1-1, with D perhaps matching TRBD1 (6 bases). V gave up 5 bases and J gave up 2 bases, with 12 bases separating them. CDR1 is MGHDK, CDR2 SYGVNS, per germline. The CDR3 totals 14 residues. CDR3 DNA sequence: TGTGCCAGCAGTTCGCTGGGGGCTAACACTGAAGCTTTCTTT. This sequence encodes CASSSLGANTEAFF.

J is TRBJ2-7 and V is TRBV4-2, with TRBD2 identical over 8 bases. The germline V gene has CDR1 LGHNA and CDR2 YNFKEQ. The CDR3 totals 13 residues. The ends lost 3 bases at V and 3 bases at J; junction bases unmatched: 1. The CDR3 DNA follows: TGTGCCAGCAGCCAGACTAGCGACTACGAGCAGTACTTC. Amino acid sequence: CASSQTSDYEQYF.

The rearrangement uses TRBV29-1 and TRBJ1-1; tentatively, D is TRBD1 (5 bases). CDR1 SQVTM and CDR2 ANQGSEA come from the germline V gene. Trimming shortened V by 7 bases and J by 4 bases, and 10 bases separated the two germline ends. This CDR3 is 11 amino acids long. CDR3 DNA: TGCAGCGGGGCGGGGCTCACTGAAGCTTTCTTT. Protein sequence: CSGAGLTEAFF. Drawing the rest from reference TRBV29-1 and TRBJ1-1, the complete variable domain is SAVISQKPSRDICQRGTSLTIQCQVDSQVTMMFWYRQQPGQSLTLIATANQGSEATYESGFVIDKFPISRPNLTFSTLTVSNMSPEDSSIYLCSGAGLTEAFFGQGTRLTVV.

This chain uses TRBV5-1 with TRBJ1-2, with 10 positions matching TRBD1. The CDR3 is 15 amino acids. V lost 2 bases to trimming and J lost 6 bases; unmatched junction nucleotides: 7. The germline CDR1 and CDR2 sequences are SGHRS and YFSETQ. The chain's CDR3 is CASSFTRQGADGYTF. CDR3 bases: TGCGCCAGCAGCTTTACGAGACAGGGGGCTGATGGCTACACCTTC. Full variable domain (outside the CDR3, taken from reference TRBV5-1 and TRBJ1-2): KAGVTQTPRYLIKTRGQQVTLSCSPISGHRSVSWYQQTPGQGLQFLFEYFSETQRNKGNFPGRFSGRQFSNSRSEMNVSTLELGDSALYLCASSFTRQGADGYTFGSGTRLTVV.

This clone has only one observation. V gene TRBV7-2 combines with J gene TRBJ2-2; a weak D match, TRBD2 (6 bases). Per germline, CDR1 SGHTA and CDR2 FQGNSA. Trimming took 5 bases from V and 2 from J, leaving 15 bases between them. There are 16 residues in the CDR3. CDR3 region: CASSPRLATNTGELFF. The CDR3 nucleotides are TGTGCCAGCAGCCCCCGCCTAGCGACCAACACCGGGGAGCTGTTTTTT.

The V gene is TRBV5-8, the J gene TRBJ2-7; TRBD1 matches at 10 bases. The CDR3 has 15 amino acids. Looked up from germline, CDR1 is SGHTS and CDR2 is YDEGEE. V lost 2 bases, J lost 3 bases, and 5 bases stayed unmatched. CDR3 DNA sequence: TGTGCCAGCAGCTTTGCCGGGACAGGGGTCTACGAGCAGTACTTC. Protein sequence: CASSFAGTGVYEQYF.